This T cell receptor (beta chain) came from a study of T cell repertoires in cytomegalovirus infection. On the study more broadly: Researchers turned to recently identified HLA-C-restricted CMV epitopes as well as well-studied HLA-B-restricted ones. In public TCR beta signatures, there were indications of both CMV infection and matching HLA type.

This clonotype has just a few counts. Its antigen is unknown. There are 18 residues in the CDR3. Germline trimming cut 3 bases from V and 4 bases from J; bases unmatched to any gene: 10. Germline assignment: CDR1 SGHNT and CDR2 YYREEE (reference sequence). Findings and limits, study-wide: Carriers of CMV and the relevant HLA type were discriminated by public TCR beta frequency. The response measured ex vivo was dominated by TCR beta clonotypes (HLA-C-restricted and CMV-specific).

TCRdb itself ran the reads through MiXCR, one entry per CDR3 protein. This sample has some 920,000 distinct CDR3 sequences; around 32% occur once, and the top ten carry more than 13%. This sequence joins TRBV5-4 and TRBJ2-1; 13 positions match TRBD2. This specimen consisted of cultured CD8+ T cells from PBMCs, obtained from culture after CMV antigen stimulation. This TCR was recovered from a human donor in good health (CMV status not recorded). Some clones in this sample may be carry-over from other donors' samples. CDR3 sequence reads: CASSSGLAGASIYNEQFF. Written as DNA, the CDR3 is TGTGCCAGCAGCTCAGGACTAGCGGGGGCCTCCATTTACAATGAGCAGTTCTTC. Full variable domain (remainder filled in from reference TRBV5-4 and TRBJ2-1): ETGVTQSPTHLIKTRGQQVTLRCSSQSGHNTVSWYQQALGQGPQFIFQYYREEENGRGNFPPRFSGLQFPNYSSELNVNALELDDSALYLCASSSGLAGASIYNEQFFGPGTRLTVL.